Each of the 26 T cell receptor beta chains below was sequenced from the same sample in a study of T-cell memory formation after mild COVID-19. TCRdb ran MiXCR on the 5' RACE reads and lists one entry per CDR3 protein. Of approximately 89,000 distinct CDR3 sequences detected, roughly 12% appear once; the ten largest clones hold approximately 41%. Sequenced: PBMCs or a T cell subset sorted from them (not recorded which). These receptors originate from a man aged 18 to 29 who had mild COVID-19 (a few samples of this study predate the infection). Cell type and time point are not known.

V and J are TRBV7-2 and TRBJ1-3, with unresolved D. Trimming left V 7 bases short and J 1 base short, with 5 bases between. Germline V gene data show CDR1 as SGHTA and CDR2 as FQGNSA. This CDR3 is 12 amino acids long. CDR3 loop: CASTGSGNTIYF. CDR3 DNA sequence: TGTGCCAGCACAGGTTCTGGAAACACCATATATTTT.

J is TRBJ2-7 and V is TRBV12-3 or TRBV12-4, with unresolved D. The CDR3 loop spans 13 amino acids. With 2 bases removed from V and 2 bases from J, the gap between germline ends came to 7 bases. The CDR3 DNA reads TGTGCCAGCAGTTTAATCGGCCCCTACGAGCAGTACTTC. As protein: CASSLIGPYEQYF.

The chain couples TRBV7-2 to TRBJ2-7; 9 bases are a match to TRBD2. Germline CDR1 SGHTA, CDR2 FQGNSA. V gave up 5 bases and J gave up 1 base; unmatched junction bases: 0. CDR3 length: 13 residues. The CDR3 spells CASSTSGSYEQYF. CDR3 nucleotide sequence: TGTGCCAGCAGCACTAGCGGGTCCTACGAGCAGTACTTC.

The CDR3 DNA reads TGTGCCAGCTCAGGGACCCTATCCTACAATGAGCAGTTCTTC. Its translation: CASSGTLSYNEQFF. The J gene is TRBJ2-1, the V gene TRBV25-1; D tentatively reads TRBD1 or TRBD2 (5 bases each). Germline lookup yields CDR1 MGHDK and CDR2 SYGVNS. CDR3 size: 14 residues. V was pared by 8 bases and J by 1 base, with 12 bases between. Full variable domain (outside the CDR3, taken from reference TRBV25-1 and TRBJ2-1): EADIYQTPRYLVIGTGKKITLECSQTMGHDKMYWYQQDPGMELHLIHYSYGVNSTEKGDLSSESTVSRIRTEHFPLTLESARPSHTSQYLCASSGTLSYNEQFFGPGTRLTVL.

V gene TRBV4-3 combines with J gene TRBJ2-7; 8 positions agree with TRBD1. The germline V gene encodes CDR1 LGHNA and CDR2 YSLEER. The length of the CDR3 is 15 residues. Trimming removed 3 bases from V and 3 bases from J; junction bases left unmatched: 7. CDR3 sequence: CASSQRTGTGYEQYF. In nucleotides, the CDR3 is TGCGCCAGCAGCCAGAGAACCGGGACAGGCTACGAGCAGTACTTC.

The CDR3 bases are TGTGCCAGCAGCCAAGTGGACAGGGGGAATGAGCAGTTCTTC. Translation: CASSQVDRGNEQFF. The chain uses TRBV7-6 and TRBJ2-1; 10 bases agree with TRBD1. With 5 bases clipped from V and 7 bases from J, the junction kept 5 bases outside the gene matches. Germline CDR1 is SGHVS and CDR2 is FNYEAQ. The CDR3 runs to 14 residues. Complete variable domain (other parts from reference TRBV7-6 and TRBJ2-1): GAGVSQSPRYKVTKRGQDVALRCDPISGHVSLYWYRQALGQGPEFLTYFNYEAQQDKSGLPNDRFSAERPEGSISTLTIQRTEQRDSAMYRCASSQVDRGNEQFFGPGTRLTVL.

The rearrangement links TRBV4-1 to TRBJ1-5; D is unclear. This CDR3 has 13 residues. CDR1 is MGHRA, CDR2 YSYEKL, per germline. With 4 bases removed from V and 7 bases from J, the gap between germline ends came to 11 bases. CDR3 nucleotide sequence: TGCGCCAGCAGCCTAGATTCCAGGCAGCCCCAGCATTTT. It translates to CASSLDSRQPQHF.

This clonotype turned up a few times. The rearrangement joins TRBV5-1 to TRBJ2-2, with TRBD2 identical over 12 bases. V lost 1 base, J lost 4 bases, and 8 bases stayed unmatched. Germline V lookup: CDR1 SGHRS, CDR2 YFSETQ. This CDR3 is 18 amino acids long. This CDR3 reads CASSLTSGGPWVTGELFF. DNA for the CDR3: TGCGCCAGCAGCTTGACTAGCGGGGGGCCGTGGGTCACCGGGGAGCTGTTTTTT.

This clonotype was seen ten or more times. J is TRBJ2-7 and V is TRBV29-1; 9 bases line up with TRBD1. From germline, CDR1 is SQVTM and CDR2 ANQGSEA. Trimming cost V 3 bases and J 5 bases; bases outside gene matches: 11. The CDR3 extends over 15 amino acids. For the CDR3, the DNA is TGCAGCGTTGATATATACGGGACAGGGACCCACGAGCAGTACTTC. Its protein is CSVDIYGTGTHEQYF.

This clonotype showed up just a few times. The genes are TRBV12-3 or TRBV12-4 and TRBJ2-7; 7 bases are shared with TRBD2. V shed 5 bases, J shed 1 base, and the junction held 5 bases outside the gene matches. This CDR3 comprises 14 residues. CDR3 residues: CASSPGGPSYEQYF. The CDR3, as DNA: TGTGCCAGCAGTCCGGGGGGTCCTTCCTACGAGCAGTACTTC.

J is TRBJ2-7 and V is TRBV12-5; 9 bases map to TRBD1. CDR1 LGHNT and CDR2 FRNRAP come from the germline V gene. With V trimmed by 6 bases and J by 2 bases, 11 bases remained unmatched. This CDR3 has 16 residues. CDR3 sequence (DNA): TGTGCTAGTGGCTATAAGCCCCGGGACAGGGCCTACGAGCAGTACTTC. Protein sequence: CASGYKPRDRAYEQYF.

V and J are TRBV6-2 or TRBV6-3 and TRBJ2-1; no clear D gene. CDR3 length: 13 residues. Per germline, CDR1 MNHEY and CDR2 SVGEGT. V lost 0 bases to trimming and J lost 9 bases, with 9 bases between them. CDR3 sequence (DNA): TGTGCCAGCAGTTACTCGAGACCCAGTGAGCAGTTCTTC. This gives the protein CASSYSRPSEQFF.

This clonotype was observed a handful of times. The V gene is TRBV5-1, the J gene TRBJ2-7; no clear D gene. Germline CDR1 reads SGHRS; CDR2 reads YFSETQ. The length of the CDR3 is 14 residues. Between the trimmed V and J ends, which lost 4 bases and 3 bases, there was a span of 14 bases. The CDR3 loop reads CASSPFGSGYEQYF. The CDR3 nucleotides read TGCGCCAGCAGCCCGTTTGGGTCGGGCTACGAGCAGTACTTC. The full variable domain, completed using reference TRBV5-1 and TRBJ2-7, is KAGVTQTPRYLIKTRGQQVTLSCSPISGHRSVSWYQQTPGQGLQFLFEYFSETQRNKGNFPGRFSGRQFSNSRSEMNVSTLELGDSALYLCASSPFGSGYEQYFGPGTRLTVT.

The genes are TRBV27 and TRBJ1-3; D gene uncertain. This CDR3 has 14 residues. V was pared by 5 bases and J by 4 bases, with 12 bases between. Germline loops: CDR1 MNHEY, CDR2 SMNVEV (reference sequence). In nucleotides, the CDR3 is TGTGCCAGCAGTCCTTCAGGACCCGGAAACACCATATATTTT. It translates to CASSPSGPGNTIYF.

This clonotype was seen a few times. The gene calls are TRBV7-9 and TRBJ2-1; unclear D gene. Trimming stripped 5 bases from V and 5 bases from J, with 7 bases between. This CDR3 is built from 12 residues. Germline V CDR1 and CDR2: SEHNR, FQNEAQ (reference sequence). As DNA, the CDR3 is TGTGCCAGCAGCCGCGGCAACAATGAGCAGTTCTTC. Amino acid sequence: CASSRGNNEQFF. The variable domain in full, completed from reference TRBV7-9 and TRBJ2-1, reads DTGVSQNPRHKITKRGQNVTFRCDPISEHNRLYWYRQTLGQGPEFLTYFQNEAQLEKSRLLSDRFSAERPKGSFSTLEIQRTEQGDSAMYLCASSRGNNEQFFGPGTRLTVL.

V and J are TRBV7-9 and TRBJ2-7; 7 bases agree with TRBD1. In germline, CDR1 is SEHNR, CDR2 FQNEAQ (reference sequence). The CDR3 extends over 14 amino acids. J was trimmed by 1 base and V by 5 bases; bases with no gene match: 5. In nucleotides, the CDR3 is TGTGCCAGCAGCGAACAGGGGTTATCCTACGAGCAGTACTTC. The encoded protein is CASSEQGLSYEQYF.

This clonotype turned up a few times. The chain is built from TRBV10-1 and TRBJ2-3, with D unresolved. Germline CDR1 reads WNHNN; CDR2 reads SYGVQD (reference sequence). The CDR3 spans 14 residues. Trimming removed 3 bases at V and 4 bases at J, with 11 bases between. CDR3 sequence (DNA): TGCGCCAGCAGTGATCCCAGGTCGGCAGATACGCAGTATTTT. It encodes CASSDPRSADTQYF.

J is TRBJ2-7 and V is TRBV6-2 or TRBV6-3; D may match TRBD1 or TRBD2 (5 bases each). Trimming stripped 0 bases from V and 6 bases from J, with 12 bases between. This CDR3 contains 14 residues. Germline assignment: CDR1 MNHEY and CDR2 SVGEGT. This CDR3 is CASSYSGTSGEQYF. The CDR3 DNA is TGTGCCAGCAGTTACTCGGGGACGTCGGGCGAGCAGTACTTC.

This clonotype was observed a few times. The rearrangement uses TRBV6-2 or TRBV6-3 and TRBJ1-1, with a possible D match to TRBD1 (5 bases). The CDR3 consists of 13 residues. Trimming took 6 bases from V and 5 from J, leaving 13 bases between them. CDR1 MNHEY and CDR2 SVGEGT come from the germline V gene. The CDR3 DNA is TGTGCCAGCAGCGGGGGGTATAGGACTGAAGCTTTCTTT. Amino acids: CASSGGYRTEAFF.

The chain has TRBV15 and TRBJ2-5; D might be TRBD2 (6 bases). From germline, CDR1 is LNHNV and CDR2 YYDKDF (reference sequence). This CDR3 has 18 residues. Trimming shortened V by 5 bases and J by 5 bases, and 27 bases separated the two germline ends. CDR3 DNA sequence: TGTGCCACCAGCCCTCCCTACTTCCGGGGGACGGAGTGGGAGACCCAGTACTTC. Translation: CATSPPYFRGTEWETQYF.

V is TRBV6-4 and J is TRBJ2-5; 10 bases line up with TRBD2. There are 15 residues in the CDR3. CDR1 MRHNA and CDR2 SNTAGT come from the germline V gene. After removal of 6 bases from V and 2 bases from J, the junction contained 6 bases not matched to a gene. The CDR3 region has the DNA TGTGCCAGCAGCCTCCGAGCGGGGGGGCAAGAGACCCAGTACTTC. Protein sequence: CASSLRAGGQETQYF.

This clonotype was seen at least ten times. The chain is built from TRBV12-3 or TRBV12-4 and TRBJ1-1; D is perhaps TRBD1 (5 bases). Trimming took off 5 bases at V and 0 bases at J, with 10 bases between the two ends. The CDR3 sequence is 14 residues long. The CDR3: CASSPWGVNTEAFF. Written as DNA, the CDR3 is TGTGCCAGCAGTCCATGGGGGGTGAACACTGAAGCTTTCTTT.

This clonotype was seen a handful of times. The genes are TRBV3-1 and TRBJ2-7, with TRBD2 as a possible D gene (6 bases). The CDR3 is 15 residues long. V was shortened by 4 bases and J by 4 bases, with 17 bases between the two germline ends. Germline-derived CDR1 and CDR2 are LGHDT and YNNKEL (reference sequence). The CDR3 spells CASSPSPGDSYEQYV. In DNA form, the CDR3 reads TGTGCCAGCAGCCCCAGTCCGGGGGACTCTTACGAGCAGTACGTC.

V is TRBV2 and J is TRBJ2-3; 7 bases align to TRBD2. The germline V gene has CDR1 SNHLY and CDR2 FYNNEI. V was pared by 8 bases and J by 2 bases, with 4 bases of the junction left unmatched. CDR3 length: 13 amino acids. The DNA for the CDR3 is TGTGCCAGCTGGGCGGGGGACACAGATACGCAGTATTTT. Its protein is CASWAGDTDTQYF.

V is TRBV19 and J is TRBJ2-1; the D is unclear. CDR3 length: 14 residues. Germline V gene lookup returns CDR1 LNHDA and CDR2 SQIVND (reference sequence). V was shortened by 3 bases and J by 8 bases, with 14 bases between the two germline ends. Here the CDR3 reads CASSMGPFGDEQFF. Written as DNA, the CDR3 is TGTGCCAGTAGTATGGGCCCCTTTGGGGATGAGCAGTTCTTC.

This chain joins TRBV6-2 or TRBV6-3 and TRBJ1-5; 12 bases are shared with TRBD1. CDR1 and CDR2 (germline): MNHEY, SVGEGT. Trimming removed 5 bases from V and 5 bases from J; junction bases left unmatched: 10. The CDR3 has 17 amino acids. The CDR3 sequence: CASSENRDRGLHQPQHF. DNA of the CDR3: TGTGCCAGCAGTGAAAACCGGGACAGGGGGCTTCATCAGCCCCAGCATTTT.